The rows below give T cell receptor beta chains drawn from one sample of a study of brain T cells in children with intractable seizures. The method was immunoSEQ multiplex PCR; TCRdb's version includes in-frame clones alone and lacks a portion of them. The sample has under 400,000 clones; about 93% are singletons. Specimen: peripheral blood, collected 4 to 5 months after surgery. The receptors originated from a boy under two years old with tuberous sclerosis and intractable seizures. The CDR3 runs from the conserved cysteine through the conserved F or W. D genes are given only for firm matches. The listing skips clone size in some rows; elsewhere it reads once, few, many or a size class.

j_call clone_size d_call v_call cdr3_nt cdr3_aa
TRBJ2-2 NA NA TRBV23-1 TGCGCCAGCAGTCGACGACTCGCGAACACCGGGGAGCTGTTTTTT CASSRRLANTGELFF
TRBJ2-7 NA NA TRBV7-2 TGTGCCAGCAGCTTAGGAGAAATGGTCTACGAGCAGTACTTC CASSLGEMVYEQYF
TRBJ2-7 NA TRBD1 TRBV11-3 TGTGCCAGCAGCTTAGGGGGTGCGGACAGGGCTGGGGAGCAGTACTTC CASSLGGADRAGEQYF
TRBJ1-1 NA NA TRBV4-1 TGCGCCAGCAGCCAAGATTCGTTTAGTGAAGCTTTCTTT CASSQDSFSEAFF
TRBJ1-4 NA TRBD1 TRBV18 TGTGCCAGCTCACCAGTGGGACAGGTTAATGAAAAACTGTTTTTT CASSPVGQVNEKLFF
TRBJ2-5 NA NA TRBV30 TGTGCCTGGAGTTTACTAGGAAAGACCCAGTACTTC CAWSLLGKTQYF
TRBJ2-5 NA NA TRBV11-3 TGTGCCAGCAGCTTCGTAGCGCTAGAGACCCAGTACTTC CASSFVALETQYF
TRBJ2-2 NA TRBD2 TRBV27 TGTGCCAGCAGTTTATCGGGAGCGGGAACTGCGAACACCGGGGAGCTGTTTTTT CASSLSGAGTANTGELFF
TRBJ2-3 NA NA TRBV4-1 TGCGCCAGCAGCAAATTGATCGTTTTGGGAGATACGCAGTATTTT CASSKLIVLGDTQYF
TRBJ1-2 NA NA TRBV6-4 TGTGCCAGCAGTTCCTCCCGGACGGTCTATGGCTACACCTTC CASSSSRTVYGYTF
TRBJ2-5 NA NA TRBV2 TGTGCCAGCAGTGAGGGTGGGGGCGCAGAGACCCAGTACTTC CASSEGGGAETQYF
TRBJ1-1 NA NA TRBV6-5 TGTGCCAGCAGTACCACCTCCGCCCCGAACACTGAAGCTTTCTTT CASSTTSAPNTEAFF
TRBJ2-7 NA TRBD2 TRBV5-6 TGTGCCAGCAGCCCCAGCGCCTATTTAAGGACTAGCGGGAGGTACGAGCAGTACTTC CASSPSAYLRTSGRYEQYF
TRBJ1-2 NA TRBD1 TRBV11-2 TGTGCCAGCAGCTTACGGTCCCGGACAGGGCTCCAGGGTGGCTACACCTTC CASSLRSRTGLQGGYTF
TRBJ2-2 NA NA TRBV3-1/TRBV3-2 TGTGCCAGCAGCCAAGAAGGGACCTTCCTGGTCGGGGAGCTGTTTTTT CASSQEGTFLVGELFF
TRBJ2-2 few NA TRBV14 TGTGCCAGCAGCCAAGGCAACACCACGAACACCGGGGAGCTGTTTTTT CASSQGNTTNTGELFF
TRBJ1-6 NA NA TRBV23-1 TGCGCCAGCAGCAAGGGAGGGGTCATGGGGGTTTCACCCCTCCACTTT CASSKGGVMGVSPLHF